The 30 T cell receptor beta chains listed next were all sequenced from one sample in a study of human T cells and chemical hapten exposure. TCRdb ran MiXCR on the RACE reads and lists one entry per CDR3 protein. The sample shows more than 150,000 distinct CDR3 sequences, about 25% of them seen only once. Stated time point: patch test 3, about 24 weeks after DPC sensitization. Documented treatment: therapeutic diphenylcyclopropenone sensitization with weekly scalp DPC. This material consisted of whole blood, taken in connection with sensitization to the hapten diphenylcyclopropenone (DPC). Receptors were obtained from a woman aged 40-49 years with alopecia areata. Some clones in this sample may be carry-over from other donors' samples.

The chain uses TRBV6-2 or TRBV6-3 and TRBJ2-1; D not certain. Germline loops: CDR1 MNHEY, CDR2 SVGEGT. The CDR3 spans 12 residues. Trimming took 0 bases from V and 7 from J, leaving 4 bases between them. The CDR3 DNA reads TGTGCCAGCAGTTACTCGTGGAATGAGCAGTTCTTC. The encoded protein is CASSYSWNEQFF.

This chain links TRBV27 with TRBJ1-2, with a weak D call TRBD1 (5 bases). V lost 4 bases and J lost 3, with 12 bases in between. Germline values: CDR1 MNHEY, CDR2 SMNVEV (reference sequence). The CDR3 consists of 14 residues. Here the CDR3 DNA reads TGTGCCAGCAGTTCCCATGGACAAGACTATGGCTACACCTTC. Encoded protein: CASSSHGQDYGYTF.

This clonotype was detected only a few times. The chain links TRBV7-8 to TRBJ2-3; weak D call: TRBD1 (6 bases). Germline-derived CDR1 and CDR2 are SGHVS and FQNEAQ. Trimming left V 2 bases short and J 6 bases short, with 15 bases between. The CDR3 is made up of 15 amino acids. CDR3 residues: CASSLTGQMRDTQYF. The CDR3 region has the DNA TGTGCCAGCAGCTTAACCGGACAGATGAGGGATACGCAGTATTTT. Together with reference TRBV7-8 and TRBJ2-3, the CDR3 gives the full variable domain: GAGVSQSPRYKVAKRGQDVALRCDPISGHVSLFWYQQALGQGPEFLTYFQNEAQLDKSGLPSDRFFAERPEGSVSTLKIQRTQQEDSAVYLCASSLTGQMRDTQYFGPGTRLTVL.

V and J are TRBV6-5 and TRBJ2-7; TRBD2 matches at 11 bases. Trimming at V came to 2 bases and at J to 1 base, leaving 1 base not matched to a gene. Germline CDR1 and CDR2: MNHEY and SVGAGI. The CDR3 has 15 residues. The CDR3 spells CASSYGTSGSYEQYF. The CDR3 region has the DNA TGTGCCAGCAGTTACGGGACTAGCGGTTCCTACGAGCAGTACTTC.

The J gene is TRBJ2-3, the V gene TRBV29-1; D may match TRBD1 or TRBD2 (5 bases each). CDR3 length: 12 residues. The germline V and J ends were trimmed by 2 bases and 6 bases, with 9 bases remaining between them. Germline values: CDR1 SQVTM, CDR2 ANQGSEA. CDR3 sequence: CSVEFGADTQYF. Written as DNA, the CDR3 is TGCAGCGTTGAATTCGGGGCCGATACGCAGTATTTT.

The chain combines TRBV5-1 with TRBJ2-3; TRBD2 agrees at 7 bases. V dropped 0 bases and J dropped 4; count of bases not matched to a gene: 2. The CDR3 covers 14 residues. Germline V gives CDR1 SGHRS, CDR2 YFSETQ. CDR3 protein: CASSLGGSADTQYF. The CDR3 DNA reads as TGCGCCAGCAGCTTGGGCGGGAGCGCAGATACGCAGTATTTT.

This clonotype was detected only a few times. V gene TRBV20-1 combines with J gene TRBJ1-1; 9 bases match TRBD1. J was trimmed by 1 base and V by 5 bases; bases with no gene match: 11. Germline loops: CDR1 DFQATT, CDR2 SNEGSKA (reference sequence). There are 16 residues in the CDR3. The DNA for the CDR3 is TGCAGTGCTCTACCGGGACAGGGACTCACGAACACTGAAGCTTTCTTT. Residues: CSALPGQGLTNTEAFF.

The V gene is TRBV12-3 or TRBV12-4, the J gene TRBJ1-3; TRBD1 might be the D (5 bases). The CDR3 length is 14 residues. Trimming took off 2 bases at V and 4 bases at J, with 9 bases between the two ends. CDR3: CASSLTGSGNTIYF. DNA of the CDR3: TGTGCCAGCAGTTTAACAGGATCGGGAAACACCATATATTTT.

This clonotype has more than one count but fewer than ten. This rearrangement joins TRBV27 to TRBJ1-2, with 7 bases lining up with TRBD1. Germline CDR1 and CDR2: MNHEY and SMNVEV (reference sequence). The J segment lost 6 bases and the V segment lost 5 bases, leaving 9 bases of the junction unmatched. This CDR3 is built from 14 residues. The CDR3 region has the DNA TGTGCCAGCAGTCTGTCAGGGGGAGGCAATGGCTACACCTTC. Translated: CASSLSGGGNGYTF.

In regard to this clonotype: One end of the junction fails to match germline, which may point to a read error. The rearrangement links TRBV20-1 to TRBJ1-2, with D maybe TRBD1 (5 bases). The CDR3 loop spans 15 amino acids. Germline-derived CDR1 and CDR2 are DFQATT and SNEGSKA (reference sequence). As DNA, the CDR3 is TGCAGTGCTAGGAGGTCGGGGGGTCCCCACGATGGCTACAACTTC. Amino acid sequence: CSARRSGGPHDGYNF.

The chain has TRBV12-3 or TRBV12-4 and TRBJ1-3; TRBD1 agrees at 7 bases. This CDR3 has 15 amino acids. V was pared by 4 bases and J by 3 bases, with 6 bases of the junction left unmatched. The CDR3 sequence is CASSSSRQGGNTIYF. The CDR3 nucleotides are TGTGCCAGCAGTTCTTCTAGACAGGGTGGAAACACCATATATTTT.

This clonotype was observed many times. The rearrangement uses TRBV20-1 and TRBJ2-4, with 7 bases aligning to TRBD2. The CDR3 runs to 13 residues. J lost 8 bases, V lost 3 bases, and 7 bases had no gene match. CDR1 DFQATT and CDR2 SNEGSKA come from the germline V gene (reference sequence). CDR3 nucleotide sequence: TGCAGTGCTAGGAAAACTAGCGAGGACATTCAGTACTTC. As protein: CSARKTSEDIQYF.

The chain recombines TRBV6-6 with TRBJ2-7; 7 bases are a match to TRBD1. Trimming at V came to 6 bases and at J to 7 bases, leaving 18 bases not matched to a gene. Germline V CDR1 and CDR2: MNHNY, SVGAGI (reference sequence). The CDR3 runs to 16 residues. CDR3 region: CASSPGTANGLGEQYF. The CDR3 DNA reads as TGTGCCAGCAGCCCAGGGACAGCCAATGGGCTCGGGGAGCAGTACTTC.

The V and J genes are TRBV27 and TRBJ2-1; D uncertain. Trimming removed 2 bases at V and 7 bases at J, with 6 bases between. CDR3 length equals 12 residues. In germline, CDR1 is MNHEY, CDR2 SMNVEV (reference sequence). The CDR3 bases are TGTGCCAGCAGTTTACCCGGTAATGAGCAGTTCTTC. This codes for CASSLPGNEQFF.

CDR3 loop: CSAFSGANVLTF. CDR3 nucleotide sequence: TGCAGCGCTTTCTCTGGGGCCAACGTCCTGACTTTC. The V call is TRBV29-1, the J call TRBJ2-6; D unclear. Germline CDR1 and CDR2: SQVTM and ANQGSEA. Trimming pared 7 bases from V and 0 bases from J, leaving 4 bases between. The CDR3 consists of 12 residues.

There are a few counts of this clonotype. The J gene is TRBJ2-2, the V gene TRBV25-1, with TRBD1 matching 8 bases. This CDR3 spans 16 amino acids. Germline CDR1 and CDR2: MGHDK and SYGVNS. With V trimmed by 2 bases and J by 5 bases, 7 bases remained unmatched. The CDR3 sequence: CASSEPRTGNTGELFF. In DNA form, the CDR3 reads TGTGCCAGCAGTGAACCCCGGACAGGGAATACCGGGGAGCTGTTTTTT.

The chain links TRBV29-1 to TRBJ2-7; D tentatively reads TRBD1 or TRBD2 (5 bases each). V lost 7 bases and J 2 bases, leaving 12 bases between the germline ends. CDR3 length: 12 amino acids. CDR1 SQVTM and CDR2 ANQGSEA come from the germline V gene. The CDR3, as DNA: TGCAGCGCCCGGGGCGACCCCTACGAGCAGTACTTC. Amino acids: CSARGDPYEQYF.

V gene TRBV4-2 combines with J gene TRBJ2-3; D is possibly TRBD2 (6 bases). The CDR3 runs to 15 residues. Germline V gene lookup returns CDR1 LGHNA and CDR2 YNFKEQ. Trimming removed 4 bases from V and 2 bases from J, with 13 bases in between. The CDR3: CASSPRLDLTDTQYF. The CDR3, as DNA: TGTGCCAGCAGCCCACGACTAGACCTCACAGATACGCAGTATTTT.

V is TRBV3-1 and J is TRBJ1-2; TRBD1 might be the D (5 bases). Between the trimmed V and J ends, which lost 4 bases and 4 bases, there was a span of 10 bases. CDR1 and CDR2 (germline): LGHDT, YNNKEL (reference sequence). The CDR3 covers 13 residues. CDR3 residues: CASSRGVTYGYTF. CDR3 coding DNA: TGTGCCAGCAGCCGGGGGGTAACCTATGGCTACACCTTC.

The genes are TRBV20-1 and TRBJ1-1, with TRBD1 identical over 7 bases. Trimming at V came to 5 bases and at J to 8 bases, leaving 5 bases not matched to a gene. The V gene's germline CDR1 is DFQATT and CDR2 SNEGSKA (reference sequence). This CDR3 contains 11 residues. CDR3 amino acids: CSAPGQMEAFF. Written as DNA, the CDR3 is TGCAGTGCTCCGGGACAGATGGAAGCTTTCTTT.

The gene calls are TRBV29-1 and TRBJ1-3; D gene uncertain. The CDR3 is 12 residues long. CDR1 is SQVTM and CDR2 is ANQGSEA in the germline V gene. V was trimmed by 6 bases and J by 7 bases, leaving 13 bases between them. In nucleotides, the CDR3 is TGCAGCGTGGATAATGGAGGGAACACCATATATTTT. Residues: CSVDNGGNTIYF.

The V gene is TRBV6-5, the J gene TRBJ1-1; unclear D gene. Trimming shortened V by 0 bases and J by 0 bases, and 8 bases separated the two germline ends. The CDR3 covers 15 residues. The germline V gene has CDR1 MNHEY and CDR2 SVGAGI. Here the CDR3 reads CASSYSHSVNTEAFF. The CDR3 nucleotides read TGTGCCAGCAGTTACTCCCACAGTGTGAACACTGAAGCTTTCTTT.

This clonotype was seen a few times. The V gene is TRBV4-3, the J gene TRBJ1-3; maybe TRBD1 (5 bases). The CDR3 runs 16 residues. The V end lost 0 bases, the J end lost 0 bases, and 9 bases lay between the germline ends. Germline V gene lookup returns CDR1 LGHNA and CDR2 YSLEER. The CDR3 sequence: CASSQEGGSSGNTIYF. In DNA, the CDR3 is TGCGCCAGCAGCCAAGAGGGGGGGAGCTCTGGAAACACCATATATTTT.

This clonotype was seen only a few times. CDR3 DNA sequence: TGCAGCGTTGATACAGGGAGAAGCACAGATACGCAGTATTTT. The encoded protein is CSVDTGRSTDTQYF. This chain connects TRBV29-1 to TRBJ2-3; D may be TRBD1 (6 bases). Germline assignment: CDR1 SQVTM and CDR2 ANQGSEA. V gave up 3 bases and J gave up 0 bases, with 10 bases separating them. CDR3 length equals 14 residues.

This clonotype showed up many times. The gene calls are TRBV7-9 and TRBJ1-1; D gene uncertain. Trimming removed 4 bases at V and 1 base at J, with 1 base between. The CDR3 is 11 residues long. CDR1 and CDR2 (germline): SEHNR, FQNEAQ (reference sequence). The chain's CDR3 is CASSSNTEAFF. CDR3 DNA: TGTGCCAGCAGCTCGAACACTGAAGCTTTCTTT.

The rearrangement joins TRBV4-1 to TRBJ2-5, with 11 bases fitting TRBD1. The length of the CDR3 is 15 residues. From germline, CDR1 is MGHRA and CDR2 YSYEKL. The V gene end was trimmed by 0 bases and the J gene end by 5 bases; junction bases not matched to a gene: 2. The CDR3 spells CASSQEDRGLETQYF. DNA of the CDR3: TGCGCCAGCAGCCAAGAGGACAGGGGGCTGGAGACCCAGTACTTC.

In this sample, this clonotype turned up a few times. The chain's CDR3 is CASSSMTNQPQHF. CDR3 nucleotides: TGTGCCAGCAGTTCTATGACCAATCAGCCCCAGCATTTT. The V and J genes are TRBV6-2 or TRBV6-3 and TRBJ1-5; unclear D gene. Deletions cut 4 bases from V and 3 bases from J, with 7 bases between. Germline CDR1 and CDR2: MNHEY and SVGEGT. The CDR3 spans 13 residues.

This clonotype was picked up a small number of times. The V and J genes are TRBV19 and TRBJ2-3; D remains ambiguous. The germline V gene has CDR1 LNHDA and CDR2 SQIVND (reference sequence). V lost 5 bases to trimming and J lost 3 bases, with 18 bases between them. This CDR3 comprises 16 residues. The CDR3 protein is CASSPAQLLETDTQYF. CDR3 in DNA: TGTGCCAGTAGTCCTGCTCAACTCCTGGAGACAGATACGCAGTATTTT.

V and J are TRBV29-1 and TRBJ2-7; D is ambiguous. Germline CDR1 is SQVTM and CDR2 is ANQGSEA. The CDR3 has 12 amino acids. V gave up 4 bases and J gave up 4 bases, with 11 bases separating them. CDR3 in amino acids: CSVGPTRYEQYF. In DNA form, the CDR3 reads TGCAGCGTTGGACCGACCCGTTACGAGCAGTACTTC.

Ten or more counts support this clonotype. V is TRBV4-3 and J is TRBJ2-7, with 9 bases aligning to TRBD1. CDR1 and CDR2 from the germline V gene are LGHNA and YSLEER. V lost 0 bases to trimming and J lost 3 bases; unmatched junction nucleotides: 3. The CDR3 length is 15 residues. CDR3 region: CASSQEEGQGYEQYF. CDR3 in DNA: TGCGCCAGCAGCCAAGAAGAGGGACAGGGCTACGAGCAGTACTTC.